Shown below are 16 T cell receptor beta chains from a single sample sequenced in a study of blood T cell repertoires in COVID-19. Clones were read by immunoSEQ multiplex PCR, and TCRdb kept only the in-frame ones, dropping some. The sample contains around 77,000 clones, 82% of which appear only once. Material: peripheral blood. These receptors came from a human donor in a cohort sampled during active COVID-19.

The V gene is TRBV19, the J gene TRBJ1-5, with 7 bases fitting TRBD1. The CDR3 is made up of 15 amino acids. Germline CDR1 reads LNHDA; CDR2 reads SQIVND (reference sequence). V was clipped by 10 bases and J by 4 bases; unmatched bases: 13. This CDR3 is CATSTGTVFNQPQHF. The CDR3 bases are TGTGCCACTTCGACAGGGACGGTGTTTAATCAGCCCCAGCATTTT.

This chain links TRBV7-2 with TRBJ1-4; D gene ambiguous. V was pared by 5 bases and J by 0 bases, with 10 bases between. CDR1 SGHTA and CDR2 FQGNSA come from the germline V gene. The CDR3 length is 15 residues. The CDR3 DNA is TGTGCCAGCAGCACGGTCGGAGCAACTAATGAAAAACTGTTTTTT. Its protein product is CASSTVGATNEKLFF.

The V and J genes are TRBV6-2 or TRBV6-3 and TRBJ2-5, with D maybe TRBD2 (6 bases). The CDR3 is 14 residues long. Trimming removed 3 bases from V and 0 bases from J, with 8 bases in between. Per germline, CDR1 MNHEY and CDR2 SVGEGT. This chain's CDR3 is CASSYGGYQETQYF. The CDR3 DNA reads as TGTGCCAGCAGTTATGGAGGGTACCAAGAGACCCAGTACTTC.

This rearrangement joins TRBV7-2 to TRBJ1-5; D remains unclear. Germline CDR1 and CDR2: SGHTA and FQGNSA. The CDR3 is 13 residues long. V was cut by 0 bases and J by 11 bases, with 11 bases left in between. CDR3: CASSLARSSSQHF. CDR3 coding DNA: TGTGCCAGCAGCTTAGCGCGATCGTCGTCCCAGCATTTT.

The rearrangement uses TRBV11-3 and TRBJ1-2, with D maybe TRBD1 (5 bases). Germline CDR1 is SGHNT and CDR2 is YENEEA. CDR3 length: 12 residues. With 1 base removed from V and 7 bases from J, the gap between germline ends came to 7 bases. The CDR3 region is CASSLGGLGYTF. The CDR3, as DNA: TGTGCCAGCAGCTTAGGGGGCCTTGGCTACACCTTC. The whole variable domain, filled in from reference TRBV11-3 and TRBJ1-2, reads EAGVVQSPRYKIIEKKQPVAFWCNPISGHNTLYWYLQNLGQGPELLIRYENEEAVDDSQLPKDRFSAERLKGVDSTLKIQPAELGDSAVYLCASSLGGLGYTFGSGTRLTVV.

The genes are TRBV9 and TRBJ2-5; 11 bases map to TRBD2. Trimming at V came to 6 bases and at J to 3 bases, leaving 10 bases not matched to a gene. Germline V gene data show CDR1 as SGDLS and CDR2 as YYNGEE. The CDR3 has 16 amino acids. The CDR3 is CASTVHSGGAEETQYF. For the CDR3, the DNA is TGTGCCAGCACCGTGCATAGCGGGGGGGCCGAAGAGACCCAGTACTTC. Variable domain in full (rest from reference TRBV9 and TRBJ2-5): DSGVTQTPKHLITATGQRVTLRCSPRSGDLSVYWYQQSLDQGLQFLIQYYNGEERAKGNILERFSAQQFPDLHSELNLSSLELGDSALYFCASTVHSGGAEETQYFGPGTRLLVL.

The chain has TRBV2 and TRBJ2-5; 7 nucleotides align to TRBD1. Germline lookup yields CDR1 SNHLY and CDR2 FYNNEI. This CDR3 is built from 12 residues. V dropped 4 bases and J dropped 5; count of bases not matched to a gene: 1. CDR3 sequence (DNA): TGTGCCAGCAGTGTACAGGGGGAGACCCAGTACTTC. Amino acids: CASSVQGETQYF.

The chain is built from TRBV5-4 and TRBJ2-7; 8 bases align to TRBD1. The CDR3 spans 15 residues. The J segment lost 7 bases and the V segment lost 0 bases, leaving 9 bases of the junction unmatched. The germline gives CDR1 SGHNT, CDR2 YYREEE (reference sequence). CDR3 sequence (DNA): TGTGCCAGCAGCTTGGCAGGCAGGGGGCCAGAAGAGCAGTACTTC. Protein sequence: CASSLAGRGPEEQYF.

This chain uses TRBV12-3 or TRBV12-4 with TRBJ2-5, with unresolved D. The CDR3 extends over 12 amino acids. V shed 3 bases and J shed 4 bases, with 6 bases lying between them. The CDR3 nucleotides are TGTGCCAGCAGTTTTTCGAGAGAGACCCAGTACTTC. As protein: CASSFSRETQYF.

The chain is built from TRBV9 and TRBJ2-3, with 13 bases that match TRBD2. Germline values: CDR1 SGDLS, CDR2 YYNGEE. Trimming at V came to 3 bases and at J to 9 bases, leaving 10 bases not matched to a gene. The CDR3 sequence is 16 residues long. The DNA of the CDR3 is TGTGCCAGCAGCGAGTACACCGGGACTAGCGGGAACACGCAGTATTTT. Translation: CASSEYTGTSGNTQYF.

The chain links TRBV13 to TRBJ2-2, with TRBD2 matching over 7 bases. Germline V lookup: CDR1 PRHDT, CDR2 FYEKMQ (reference sequence). The junction had 5 bases not matched to a gene; V was cut back by 4 bases and J by 3 bases. The CDR3 spans 15 residues. CDR3 sequence reads: CASSSWTRYTGELFF. CDR3 sequence (DNA): TGTGCCAGCAGCTCTTGGACTAGGTACACCGGGGAGCTGTTTTTT.

The chain is built from TRBV4-2 and TRBJ1-2; the match to TRBD1 covers 10 bases. Germline V gene data show CDR1 as LGHNA and CDR2 as YNFKEQ. This CDR3 is built from 14 residues. Trimming at V came to 0 bases and at J to 9 bases, leaving 4 bases not matched to a gene. Here the CDR3 DNA reads TGTGCCAGCAGCCAAGAAGTGGGACAGGGGAGCTACACCTTC. Amino acid sequence: CASSQEVGQGSYTF.

To note about this clone: Within the sample, other DNA sequences also encode this same CDR3. The chain links TRBV2 to TRBJ1-5; 7 bases map to TRBD1. The CDR3 loop spans 15 amino acids. Unmatched junction bases numbered 6, after V lost 2 bases and J lost 5 bases. Germline values: CDR1 SNHLY, CDR2 FYNNEI. The CDR3 here is CASSERTGLDQPQHF. CDR3 bases: TGTGCCAGCAGTGAAAGGACAGGACTGGATCAGCCCCAGCATTTT. The full variable domain, in which reference TRBV2 and TRBJ1-5 provide the parts outside the CDR3, is EPEVTQTPSHQVTQMGQEVILRCVPISNHLYFYWYRQILGQKVEFLVSFYNNEISEKSEIFDDQFSVERPDGSNFTLKIRSTKLEDSAMYFCASSERTGLDQPQHFGDGTRLSIL.

This clone was observed a few times. This chain links TRBV19 with TRBJ1-5; no firm D call. The CDR3 runs to 14 residues. Germline V gene data show CDR1 as LNHDA and CDR2 as SQIVND (reference sequence). The V and J ends lost 5 bases and 2 bases respectively, with 10 bases between them. CDR3 DNA sequence: TGTGCCAGTAGTTCACAAGGAGGCAATCAGCCCCAGCATTTT. Its protein product is CASSSQGGNQPQHF.

This clone was counted a few times. V and J are TRBV5-1 and TRBJ1-1, with 8 bases that match TRBD1. V was clipped by 1 base and J by 3 bases; unmatched bases: 2. CDR3 length: 14 amino acids. Germline assignment: CDR1 SGHRS and CDR2 YFSETQ. CDR3: CASSLTGGDTEAFF. CDR3 coding DNA: TGCGCCAGCAGCTTGACAGGGGGAGACACTGAAGCTTTCTTT.

The V and J genes are TRBV3-1 (or the pseudogene TRBV3-2) and TRBJ2-3, with TRBD2 matching over 8 bases. The CDR3 extends over 18 amino acids. V lost 0 bases, J lost 6 bases, and 14 bases stayed unmatched. Germline V gene data show CDR1 as LGHDT and CDR2 as YNNKEL (reference sequence). CDR3 sequence reads: CASSQEIRASGYADTQYF. The CDR3 DNA follows: TGTGCCAGCAGCCAAGAAATCCGTGCTAGCGGGTACGCGGATACGCAGTATTTT.